This T cell receptor (beta chain) was found in a study of cytomegalovirus exposure and HLA in healthy donors. These donors were members of the roughly 130-subject validation cohort, a group separate from the approximately 700-subject first cohort. Germline lookup yields CDR1 SGHNT and CDR2 YYREEE (reference sequence). This CDR3 is 13 amino acids long. After removal of 3 bases from V and 6 bases from J, the junction contained 5 bases not matched to a gene. TCRdb keeps only in-frame clones here, not all; method: immunoSEQ multiplex PCR. The sample lists about 78,000 clones, approximately 95% occurring once. A note on this clone: Its antigen is not identified.

Study-level findings and limits: For cytomegalovirus status, the classifier reportedly gave diagnoses with high specificity and sensitivity. Among TCR beta chains, those listed as cytomegalovirus-associated numbered about 150.

This sequence was found in a man aged 18 to 30 in good health and CMV-seropositive. The sequenced sample consisted of PBMCs. J is TRBJ1-2 and V is TRBV5-4; 7 bases agree with TRBD1. As DNA, the CDR3 is TGTGCCAGCAGCTCCGGACAGGAGGATGGCTACACCTTC. This codes for CASSSGQEDGYTF.